This record concerns one TCR beta chain sequence. The CDR3 is 14 amino acids. V lost 5 bases and J 0 bases, leaving 9 bases between the germline ends. Germline CDR1 is SGHRS and CDR2 is YFSETQ. These data come from a study of blood T cell repertoires in COVID-19. Study in general: T cells, B-cell-depleted T cells, or PBMCs provided the cDNA or gDNA that served as material.

Authors' processing steps: For nucleated cells, counts were estimated from reference gene primer amplification. TCRdb's table, derived via immunoSEQ multiplex PCR, lists solely in-frame clones and lacks some. The DNA was the basis for D and trimming; V, J and clone size are from that table. The sample lists approximately 280,000 clones, around 89% occurring once. Sequencing input: peripheral blood. The J gene is TRBJ2-1, the V gene TRBV5-1, with D tentatively TRBD2 (5 bases). The clonotype was recovered from a man aged 35-49 years with acute or convalescent COVID-19. Here the CDR3 DNA reads TGCGCCAGCAGTTACGGGGACTCCTACAATGAGCAGTTCTTC. This gives the protein CASSYGDSYNEQFF.